Presented here are 10 T cell receptor beta chains from one specimen sequenced in a study of radiotherapy plus CTLA-4 blockade in lung cancer. Profiling relied on immunoSEQ multiplex PCR, and the TCRdb table lists in-frame clones only, not all of them. The sample shows around 86,000 clones, around 86% of them seen only once. This specimen was peripheral blood, taken from a patient treated with radiotherapy plus ipilimumab. The origin of the receptors is a human donor with non-small cell lung cancer who had stable disease on radiotherapy plus ipilimumab.

The chain is built from TRBV5-1 and TRBJ1-3; the D gene is possibly TRBD1 (5 bases). This CDR3 spans 16 amino acids. Germline V gene lookup returns CDR1 SGHRS and CDR2 YFSETQ. Trimming cost V 0 bases and J 4 bases, with 14 bases left between them. The CDR3 coding sequence is TGCGCCAGCAGCTTGGATCCGGGGGTTAAGGGAAACACCATATATTTT. It yields the protein CASSLDPGVKGNTIYF.

The chain couples TRBV30 to TRBJ2-2, with a weak D call TRBD2 (6 bases). Germline V gene lookup returns CDR1 GTSNPN and CDR2 SVGIG (reference sequence). V was clipped by 0 bases and J by 6 bases, with 14 bases between them. The CDR3 loop spans 15 amino acids. The CDR3 DNA sequence: TGTGCCTGGAGTGTTAGGGGACTGACAGCCGGGGAGCTGTTTTTT. Its translation: CAWSVRGLTAGELFF.

This chain links TRBV10-2 with TRBJ2-5, with 10 positions matching TRBD2. CDR1 and CDR2 (germline): WSHSY, SAAADI. CDR3 length equals 15 residues. The junction had 10 bases not matched to a gene; V was cut back by 3 bases and J by 9 bases. CDR3 in DNA: TGCGCCAGCAGTGATTCCCGACTAGCGGGCGACCCCCAGTACTTC. Amino acid sequence: CASSDSRLAGDPQYF.

This clone appeared once. This sequence joins TRBV30 and TRBJ1-5; 12 bases are a match to TRBD1. The CDR3 has 16 amino acids. Trimming removed 2 bases from V and 4 bases from J; junction bases left unmatched: 6. CDR1 and CDR2 (germline): GTSNPN, SVGIG (reference sequence). The CDR3 protein is CAWSPRDRGRNQPQHF. The CDR3 DNA reads as TGTGCCTGGAGTCCAAGGGACAGGGGGCGAAATCAGCCCCAGCATTTT.

This chain joins TRBV5-1 and TRBJ2-7; 7 positions agree with TRBD1. The V gene end was trimmed by 4 bases and the J gene end by 2 bases; junction bases not matched to a gene: 6. Germline CDR1 reads SGHRS; CDR2 reads YFSETQ. The CDR3 consists of 14 residues. CDR3 coding DNA: TGCGCCAGCAGCCCCGGGACAGTCACCTACGAGCAGTACTTC. Residues: CASSPGTVTYEQYF.

This chain joins TRBV5-1 and TRBJ1-6, with D perhaps matching TRBD1 (6 bases). Germline V gene sequence: CDR1 SGHRS, CDR2 YFSETQ. Trimming removed 1 base at V and 1 base at J, with 21 bases between. The CDR3 covers 20 residues. CDR3 DNA sequence: TGCGCCAGCAGCTTGAAGGTTCAGGGGACAAGGGGGTCCTATAATTCACCCCTCCACTTT. It translates to CASSLKVQGTRGSYNSPLHF.

The genes are TRBV19 and TRBJ2-7; TRBD1 is a possible D gene (6 bases). Germline CDR1 is LNHDA and CDR2 is SQIVND (reference sequence). The CDR3 is 13 amino acids. The V gene lost 5 bases and the J gene lost 3 bases, with 11 bases spanning the gap. CDR3 DNA: TGTGCCAGTAGTTGGGACACCGACTACGAGCAGTACTTC. It is translated as CASSWDTDYEQYF.

The chain carries TRBV5-4 and TRBJ2-3; 10 bases align to TRBD2. CDR1 and CDR2 (germline): SGHNT, YYREEE (reference sequence). The V and J ends lost 6 bases and 2 bases, in that order; junction bases with no gene match: 15. CDR3 length: 18 amino acids. This CDR3 is CASTPRGLAGDNTDTQYF. The CDR3 DNA is TGTGCCAGCACCCCGCGGGGGCTAGCGGGGGACAACACAGATACGCAGTATTTT. The full variable domain, in which reference TRBV5-4 and TRBJ2-3 provide the parts outside the CDR3, is ETGVTQSPTHLIKTRGQQVTLRCSSQSGHNTVSWYQQALGQGPQFIFQYYREEENGRGNFPPRFSGLQFPNYSSELNVNALELDDSALYLCASTPRGLAGDNTDTQYFGPGTRLTVL.

The chain joins TRBV5-1 to TRBJ1-1; TRBD1 might be the D (5 bases). V was trimmed by 4 bases and J by 1 base, leaving 11 bases between them. Per the germline V gene, CDR1 is SGHRS and CDR2 is YFSETQ. This CDR3 contains 14 residues. This CDR3 reads CASSPRGENTEAFF. The CDR3 DNA is TGCGCCAGCAGCCCGAGGGGTGAGAACACTGAAGCTTTCTTT.

The rearrangement links TRBV30 to TRBJ2-2; TRBD1 is a possible D gene (6 bases). The CDR3 consists of 15 residues. Per the germline V gene, CDR1 is GTSNPN and CDR2 is SVGIG (reference sequence). The V end lost 4 bases, the J end lost 4 bases, and 16 bases lay between the germline ends. CDR3 protein: CAWKRGRGGTGELFF. In DNA form, the CDR3 reads TGTGCCTGGAAAAGGGGTCGAGGGGGCACCGGGGAGCTGTTTTTT.